This T cell receptor (beta chain) was observed in a study of cytomegalovirus exposure and HLA in healthy donors. The PCR had 60 Vbeta and 13 Jbeta primers. Measured with immunoSEQ multiplex PCR; TCRdb has only the in-frame clones, and not every one. In the table there are a few hundred thousand clones, roughly 91% of which are singletons. Study-level results: Prior analysis indicated that the majority of TCR beta V segments exhibited productivity approximately 90% or approximately 30% of the time.

The length of the CDR3 is 14 residues. Germline CDR1 is ENHRY and CDR2 is SYGVKD. V shed 6 bases, J shed 5 bases, and the junction held 3 bases outside the gene matches. With respect to this clone: What it recognizes is unknown.

Specimen: PBMCs. V is TRBV10-3 and J is TRBJ2-1, with 11 bases aligning to TRBD2. This sequence was found in a girl aged 2-10 years in good health and CMV-seronegative. CDR3 bases: TGTGCCATCAGGGGACTAGCGGCTAACAATGAGCAGTTCTTC. Protein product: CAIRGLAANNEQFF.